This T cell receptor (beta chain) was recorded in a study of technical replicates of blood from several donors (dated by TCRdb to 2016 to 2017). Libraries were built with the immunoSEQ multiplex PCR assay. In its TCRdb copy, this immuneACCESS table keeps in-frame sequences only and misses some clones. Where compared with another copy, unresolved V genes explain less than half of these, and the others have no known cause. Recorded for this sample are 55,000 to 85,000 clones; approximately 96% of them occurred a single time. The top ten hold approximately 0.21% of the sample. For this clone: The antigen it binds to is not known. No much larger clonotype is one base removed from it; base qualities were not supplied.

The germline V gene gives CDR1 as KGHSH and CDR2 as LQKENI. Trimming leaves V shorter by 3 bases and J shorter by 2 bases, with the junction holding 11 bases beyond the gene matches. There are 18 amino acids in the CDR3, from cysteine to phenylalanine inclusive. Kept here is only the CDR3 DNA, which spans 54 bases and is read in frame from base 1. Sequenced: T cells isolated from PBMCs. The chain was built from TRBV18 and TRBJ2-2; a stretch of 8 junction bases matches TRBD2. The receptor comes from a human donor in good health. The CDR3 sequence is CASSPRGGSGSNTGELFF. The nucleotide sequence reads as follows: TGTGCCAGCTCACCCCGCGGGGGAAGCGGGAGTAACACCGGGGAGCTGTTTTTT. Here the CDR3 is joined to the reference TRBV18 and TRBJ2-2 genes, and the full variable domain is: NAGVMQNPRHLVRRRGQEARLRCSPMKGHSHVYWYRQLPEEGLKFMVYLQKENIIDESGMPKERFSAEFPKEGPSILRIQQVVRGDSAAYFCASSPRGGSGSNTGELFFGEGSRLTVL.